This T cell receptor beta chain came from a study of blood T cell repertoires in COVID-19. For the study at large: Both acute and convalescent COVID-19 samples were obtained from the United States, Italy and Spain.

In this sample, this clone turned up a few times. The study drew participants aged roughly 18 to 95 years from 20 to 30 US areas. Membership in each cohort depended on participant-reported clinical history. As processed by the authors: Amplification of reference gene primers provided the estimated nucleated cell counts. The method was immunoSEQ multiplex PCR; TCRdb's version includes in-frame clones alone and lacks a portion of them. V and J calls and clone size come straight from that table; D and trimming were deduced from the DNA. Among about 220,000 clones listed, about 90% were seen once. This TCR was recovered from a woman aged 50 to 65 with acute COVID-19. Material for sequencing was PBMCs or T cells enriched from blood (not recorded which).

CDR3 sequence: CASSFLRRTSIEQYF. The CDR3 bases are TGTGCCAGCAGTTTCCTCCGCCGGACTAGTATCGAGCAGTACTTC. The chain uses TRBV28 and TRBJ2-7; 7 nucleotides match TRBD2. Germline values: CDR1 MDHEN, CDR2 SYDVKM. J was trimmed by 6 bases and V by 3 bases; bases with no gene match: 11. The CDR3 covers 15 residues.